The 2 T cell receptor beta chains presented below share a single source sample, sequenced in a study of shared clonotypes between healthy human individuals. Clones were sequenced by immunoSEQ multiplex PCR, and TCRdb holds only the in-frame ones, with some missing. This sample has about 640,000 clones, with about two thirds found just once. Sample: memory CD4+ T cells sorted from blood. The subset is: CD45RA-negative fraction. All receptors come from a woman under 40 in good health.

About this clone itself: A clone one base away is much larger, so this may be a read error. The chain links TRBV11-2 to TRBJ2-7; D call uncertain. CDR1 is SGHAT, CDR2 FQNNGV, per germline. The CDR3 length is 14 residues. V gave up 1 base and J gave up 1 base, with 8 bases separating them. As DNA, the CDR3 is TGTGCCAGCAGCTTAGGGCCGATTTCCTACGAGCAGTACTTC. Encoded protein: CASSLGPISYEQYF.

The chain uses TRBV18 and TRBJ2-7; the match to TRBD2 covers 9 bases. The CDR3 consists of 15 residues. Germline CDR1 KGHSH, CDR2 LQKENI. Trimming at V came to 2 bases and at J to 5 bases, leaving 7 bases not matched to a gene. The CDR3 coding sequence is TGTGCCAGCTCACCAAATGAACTAGCGGGCCACGAGCAGTACTTC. Its protein is CASSPNELAGHEQYF.